The 7 T cell receptor beta chains below come from one sample, sequenced in a study of T cells in Graves' hyperthyroidism and ophthalmopathy. Amplified TCR beta CDR3 regions came from RNA transcripts. A first-round RT-PCR of the TCR CDR3 used the HTBI primer set. TCRdb processed the multiplex PCR reads anew with MiXCR; each CDR3 protein has one entry. The table records roughly 250,000 distinct CDR3 sequences, roughly 22% of them present only once. Source material: blood. The origin of the receptors is a young man with Graves' ophthalmopathy.

This clonotype was seen more than once but under ten times. The chain recombines TRBV9 with TRBJ2-2, with D perhaps TRBD1 (5 bases). Trimming shortened V by 0 bases and J by 7 bases, and 13 bases separated the two germline ends. The germline V gene has CDR1 SGDLS and CDR2 YYNGEE. This CDR3 comprises 15 residues. CDR3 sequence reads: CASSVVAGLYGELFF. CDR3 in DNA: TGTGCCAGCAGCGTAGTGGCAGGGCTCTACGGGGAGCTGTTTTTT.

This clonotype appeared a few times. The chain carries TRBV29-1 and TRBJ2-1; 13 bases agree with TRBD2. The CDR3 runs 10 residues. V shed 7 bases, J shed 12 bases, and the junction held 0 bases outside the gene matches. Germline V CDR1 and CDR2: SQVTM, ANQGSEA. This chain's CDR3 is CSGTSGRQFF. The CDR3 DNA follows: TGCAGCGGGACTAGCGGGAGGCAGTTCTTC.

This clonotype was observed a single time. The chain is built from TRBV5-1 and TRBJ1-4; no reliable D call. V was shortened by 0 bases and J by 4 bases, with 10 bases between the two germline ends. CDR1 is SGHRS, CDR2 YFSETQ, per germline. The CDR3 covers 15 residues. DNA of the CDR3: TGCGCCAGCAGCTTGGAGCCAGGTTATAATGAAAAACTGTTTTTT. It translates to CASSLEPGYNEKLFF. The full variable domain, completed using reference TRBV5-1 and TRBJ1-4, is KAGVTQTPRYLIKTRGQQVTLSCSPISGHRSVSWYQQTPGQGLQFLFEYFSETQRNKGNFPGRFSGRQFSNSRSEMNVSTLELGDSALYLCASSLEPGYNEKLFFGSGTQLSVL.

In DNA form, the CDR3 reads TGCGCCAGCAGCGCCCCCCCTCGGGGGTCCGGGCAGCCCCAGCATTTT. Its translation is CASSAPPRGSGQPQHF. J is TRBJ1-5 and V is TRBV10-1, with a weak D call TRBD1 (5 bases). This CDR3 region has 16 residues. V lost 6 bases to trimming and J lost 7 bases, with 22 bases between them. In germline, CDR1 is WNHNN, CDR2 SYGVQD (reference sequence).

The chain combines TRBV4-1 with TRBJ2-3, with D uncertain. The CDR3 loop spans 12 amino acids. Deletions cut 5 bases from V and 4 bases from J, with 7 bases between. CDR1 and CDR2 (germline): MGHRA, YSYEKL. For the CDR3, the DNA is TGCGCCAGCAGCACGTCCGCAGATACGCAGTATTTT. Its translation is CASSTSADTQYF.

This clonotype was recorded at least ten times. V and J are TRBV5-1 and TRBJ2-3, with TRBD2 identical over 12 bases. Germline V gene data show CDR1 as SGHRS and CDR2 as YFSETQ. The CDR3 covers 15 residues. V shed 4 bases, J shed 6 bases, and the junction held 6 bases outside the gene matches. The CDR3 region has the DNA TGCGCCAGCAGCCGGACCGGGACTAGCGGGGATACGCAGTATTTT. It is translated as CASSRTGTSGDTQYF.

This chain joins TRBV28 and TRBJ2-1; the D gene is possibly TRBD2 (6 bases). Germline CDR1 is MDHEN and CDR2 is SYDVKM. Trimming took 4 bases from V and 11 from J, leaving 21 bases between them. CDR3 size: 15 residues. The CDR3 DNA reads TGTGCCAGCAGTTCGACTAGGTCCGGGGTCCGCCAGCAGTTCTTC. This translates into CASSSTRSGVRQQFF.